This T cell receptor (beta chain) was identified during a study of shared clonotypes between healthy human individuals. Each PCR replicate from the sorted subsets contained about 200 ng DNA, which is around 30,000 T cell genomes. Measured with immunoSEQ multiplex PCR; TCRdb has only the in-frame clones, and not every one. This table holds some 2,400,000 clones, about 94% found once. The germline CDR1 and CDR2 sequences are LNHDA and SQIVND (reference sequence). V was trimmed by 5 bases and J by 6 bases, leaving 14 bases between them. This CDR3 region has 15 residues. The chain links TRBV19 to TRBJ1-6; D uncertain. Sequenced: naive CD4+ T cells sorted from blood. Subset in this sample: CD45RA+ positively selected. This sequence originates from a man aged 18 to 30 in good health. The CDR3 loop is CASSRPGVPNSPLHF. The DNA for the CDR3 is TGTGCCAGTAGTCGGCCTGGCGTTCCTAATTCACCCCTCCACTTT.